This T cell receptor (beta chain) was obtained from a study of human T cells and chemical hapten exposure. This clonotype was counted between two and nine times. TCRdb reprocessed the RACE reads with MiXCR, giving one entry per CDR3 protein. The repertoire holds fewer than 500,000 distinct CDR3 sequences, with roughly 4.8% as singletons. Time point denoted: patch test 1, 2 weeks after DPC sensitization. Treatment noted: therapeutic diphenylcyclopropenone sensitization with weekly scalp DPC. This CDR3 region has 17 residues. The V and J ends lost 0 bases and 1 base respectively, with 13 bases between them. Germline values: CDR1 MNHEY, CDR2 SVGEGT.

Sequencing was performed on whole blood, taken in connection with sensitization to the hapten diphenylcyclopropenone (DPC). The clonotype comes from a woman in her 50s with alopecia areata. Some clones in this sample may be carry-over from other donors' samples. The chain is built from TRBV6-2 or TRBV6-3 and TRBJ1-5, with no clear D. CDR3 sequence (DNA): TGTGCCAGCAGTTACTCGAAAACATCGGGAAGCAATCAGCCCCAGCATTTT. Amino acids: CASSYSKTSGSNQPQHF.